These T cell receptor beta chains were read from a single sample in a study of blood T cell repertoires in COVID-19. TCRdb's table, derived via immunoSEQ multiplex PCR, lists solely in-frame clones and lacks some. This sample has under 200,000 clones, with approximately 81% found just once. Sample: PBMCs or T cells enriched from blood (not recorded which). Receptors originate from a woman between 40 and 55 years old with acute COVID-19. Both conserved end residues are part of each CDR3. Fields, in order: clone size, D gene, V gene, J gene, CDR3 length, CDR3 DNA, CDR3 protein. A D gene is named only where the DNA matches it firmly. Where a row states a size, it is once, few, many or the class of an expanded clone; other rows omit it.

>NA|TRBD1|TRBV2|TRBJ1-4|17
TGTGCCAGCATTCGGGACAGAATTCCCTCAACTAATGAAAAACTGTTTTTT
CASIRDRIPSTNEKLFF
>NA|TRBD2|TRBV5-1|TRBJ2-4|16
TGCGCCAGCAGCCCTACAAACCAGCGGGGGGTAGGCATTCAGTACTTC
CASSPTNQRGVGIQYF
>once|NA|TRBV5-1|TRBJ1-1|13
TGCGCCAGCAGCTTGTCGTCCCTTACTGAAGCTTTCTTT
CASSLSSLTEAFF
>NA|NA|TRBV7-2|TRBJ2-1|14
TGTGCCAGCAGCTTAGAGGGGCGGGGCGGTGAGCAGTTCTTC
CASSLEGRGGEQFF
>NA|TRBD1|TRBV5-6|TRBJ2-7|16
TGTGCCAGCAGCTTGGCGTGGGGGACAGCGACCTACGAGCAGTACTTC
CASSLAWGTATYEQYF
>NA|NA|TRBV4-1|TRBJ1-5|15
TGCGCCAGCAGCCTACAGGAGAATAGCAATCAGCCCCAGCATTTT
CASSLQENSNQPQHF
>NA|NA|TRBV30|TRBJ1-1|12
TGTGCCTGGAGTGTATGGAGGACTGAAGCTTTCTTT
CAWSVWRTEAFF
>NA|NA|TRBV13|TRBJ1-4|14
TGTGCCAGCCAACTAAGGGGTAGGAATGAAAAACTGTTTTTT
CASQLRGRNEKLFF
>NA|TRBD2|TRBV19|TRBJ2-3|18
TGTGCCAGTAGCCGAAACCTACTAGCGGACCAAAGCACAGATACGCAGTATTTT
CASSRNLLADQSTDTQYF
>NA|NA|TRBV6-5|TRBJ1-1|13
TGTGCCAGCAGTTACTCGCGGTCTTCTGAAGCTTTCTTT
CASSYSRSSEAFF
>NA|NA|TRBV11-3|TRBJ2-1|16
TGTGCCAGCAGCTTAGGACTAGAAAGGCGGGTCGATGAGCAGTTCTTC
CASSLGLERRVDEQFF
>NA|NA|TRBV7-8|TRBJ1-1|12
TGTGCCAGACTAGGTAGGAACACTGAAGCTTTCTTT
CARLGRNTEAFF
>NA|TRBD2|TRBV10-3|TRBJ2-1|17
TGTGCCATCAGTGAGCGGACTAGCGAACGACATTACAATGAGCAGTTCTTC
CAISERTSERHYNEQFF
>NA|NA|TRBV9|TRBJ1-2|14
TGTGCCAGCAGCGTAGCTATCGGGAACTATGGCTACACCTTC
CASSVAIGNYGYTF
>NA|NA|TRBV3-1/TRBV3-2|TRBJ1-1|14
TGTGCCAGCAGCCTCGGGGTGTTAAACACTGAAGCTTTCTTT
CASSLGVLNTEAFF
>once|TRBD1|TRBV3-1/TRBV3-2|TRBJ1-5|18
TGTGCCAGCAGCCAAGGGGCTAGAGGGACAGGTGGCAATCAGCCCCAGCATTTT
CASSQGARGTGGNQPQHF
>once|NA|TRBV3-1/TRBV3-2|TRBJ2-3|16
TGTGCCAGCAGCACCTCTTCCGGGACTGGAACAGATACGCAGTATTTT
CASSTSSGTGTDTQYF
>NA|TRBD1|TRBV6-6|TRBJ1-6|16
TGTGCCAGCAGTTACTCGAACACAGGGGGCGGTTCACCCCTCCACTTT
CASSYSNTGGGSPLHF
>NA|TRBD2|TRBV15|TRBJ2-3|19
TGTGCCACCAGCAGGGGGGGGACTAGCGGGAGCGTTGGCACAGATACGCAGTATTTT
CATSRGGTSGSVGTDTQYF
>NA|NA|TRBV11-3|TRBJ1-2|13
TGTGCCAGCAGCCCCGGGGGTACGAAAGGCTACACCTTC
CASSPGGTKGYTF
>NA|NA|TRBV21-1|TRBJ2-5|18
TGTGCCAGCAGCAAAGATTGGGCCAGGGTAAGTCCCGAAGAGACCCAGTACTTC
CASSKDWARVSPEETQYF
>NA|TRBD2|TRBV27|TRBJ2-5|17
TGTGCCAGCACCAGGACTGTCGCTAGCGGGTACCTAGGGACCCAGTACTTC
CASTRTVASGYLGTQYF
>NA|NA|TRBV19|TRBJ1-1|13
TGTGCCAGTAGTATTGGAGGACAGTCGGCGGCTTTCTTT
CASSIGGQSAAFF
>NA|NA|TRBV5-5|TRBJ1-6|19
TGTGCCAGCAGTTCGGGGCTGGGGTGGATGTACGGGGGGAATTCACCCCTCCACTTT
CASSSGLGWMYGGNSPLHF
>NA|NA|TRBV30|TRBJ1-1|15
TGTGCCTGGAGAGTGCCGGACAGAGTGAACACTGAAGCTTTCTTT
CAWRVPDRVNTEAFF
>few|NA|TRBV5-1|TRBJ1-1|15
TGCGCCAGCAGCTTGGATGGCTCCGGGGGGACTGAAGCTTTCTTT
CASSLDGSGGTEAFF
>few|TRBD1|TRBV14|TRBJ1-6|17
TGTGCCAGCAGCCAAGAAGGACAGGCCTCCTCCCATTCACCCCTCCACTTT
CASSQEGQASSHSPLHF
>NA|NA|TRBV2|TRBJ2-3|14
TGTGCCAGCAGTGTCGGAGGGTTTCCCGATACGCAGTATTTT
CASSVGGFPDTQYF
>NA|TRBD2|TRBV10-3|TRBJ2-3|18
TGTGCCATCAGTGATCCGGGGCTGGCGGGAGGGTGGACAGATACGCAGTATTTT
CAISDPGLAGGWTDTQYF
>NA|NA|TRBV5-6|TRBJ1-6|15
TGTGCCAGCAGCTGGTCCGGGCTTAGGGGTTCACCCCTCCACTTT
CASSWSGLRGSPLHF
>NA|TRBD2|TRBV5-4|TRBJ2-7|16
TGTGCCAGCAGCTTGGCCGGGAGGGGACTCCACTACGAGCAGTACTTC
CASSLAGRGLHYEQYF
>NA|NA|TRBV24-1|TRBJ2-5|16
TGTGCCACCAGTGATTGGTACAGCGGCGTCCAAGAGACCCAGTACTTC
CATSDWYSGVQETQYF
>NA|TRBD2|TRBV9|TRBJ2-2|18
TGTGCCAGCAGCACCGGGACTAGCGGGATCCGAAACACCGGGGAGCTGTTTTTT
CASSTGTSGIRNTGELFF
>NA|NA|TRBV28|TRBJ2-5|11
TGTGCCAGCAGTAACGCGGAGACCCAGTACTTC
CASSNAETQYF
>NA|TRBD1|TRBV3-1/TRBV3-2|TRBJ1-6|16
TGTGCCAGCAGCCAAGGTTCTTGGGACAGGGACTCACCCCTCCACTTT
CASSQGSWDRDSPLHF
>NA|TRBD2|TRBV6-5|TRBJ2-1|16
TGTGCCAGCAGTTACTCAAGTAGCGGGAAGCCGGGGGAGCAGTTCTTC
CASSYSSSGKPGEQFF
>NA|NA|TRBV2|TRBJ1-2|14
TGTGCCAGCAGTCGGGCCCAGCGGGACTATGGCTACACCTTC
CASSRAQRDYGYTF
>NA|NA|TRBV9|TRBJ1-5|15
TGTGCCAGCAGCGTAGGGCCGCAAAGCGATCAGCCCCAGCATTTT
CASSVGPQSDQPQHF
>NA|NA|TRBV24-1|TRBJ2-1|14
TGTGCCACCAGTGAGGCTGCCCTAGCGCGGGAGCAGTTCTTC
CATSEAALAREQFF
>NA|NA|TRBV9|TRBJ2-1|14
TGTGCCAGCAGCGTCAGTCCGACCTACAATGAGCAGTTCTTC
CASSVSPTYNEQFF
>NA|NA|TRBV5-6|TRBJ1-1|13
TGTGCCAGCAGCTTGCAGGTCGGCACTGAAGCTTTCTTT
CASSLQVGTEAFF
>once|NA|TRBV11-2|TRBJ1-6|18
TGTGCCAGCGGAGGGGCGGCCGTCTTCGGGTCGGCTAATTCACCCCTCCACTTT
CASGGAAVFGSANSPLHF
>NA|NA|TRBV6-5|TRBJ2-5|15
TGTGCCAGCAGTTTTATAGGTGGGAGTCAAGAGACCCAGTACTTC
CASSFIGGSQETQYF
>NA|TRBD1|TRBV5-1|TRBJ2-3|19
TGCGCCAGCAGCTTGGGACCGGGACAGGGAGCATTCGGCACAGATACGCAGTATTTT
CASSLGPGQGAFGTDTQYF
>few|NA|TRBV7-2|TRBJ1-5|13
TGTGCCAGCAGCGCCTACCAGGGTCAGCCCCAGCATTTT
CASSAYQGQPQHF
>once|NA|TRBV14|TRBJ1-2|13
TGTGCCAGCAGCCAAGGATGGGGGGGAGGCTACACCTTC
CASSQGWGGGYTF
>NA|TRBD1|TRBV7-9|TRBJ1-2|18
TGTGCCAGCAGCTCGATTAGGGCACAACTCACAGGGGGCGATGGCTACACCTTC
CASSSIRAQLTGGDGYTF
>NA|TRBD2|TRBV29-1|TRBJ2-1|12
TGCAGCGTTGGAGCTAGCGGGAATGAGCAGTTCTTC
CSVGASGNEQFF
>NA|NA|TRBV27|TRBJ1-1|13
TGTGCCAGCAGTATTACAGGGAAGACTGAAGCTTTCTTT
CASSITGKTEAFF
>NA|TRBD1|TRBV5-1|TRBJ2-7|15
TGCGCCAGCAGCTTGGATTCGCAGGGGGACTACGAGCAGTACTTC
CASSLDSQGDYEQYF
>NA|TRBD1|TRBV24-1|TRBJ1-5|20
TGTGCCACCAGGAAGCCATCCCGGACAGGGCTCACCTATAGCAATCAGCCCCAGCATTTT
CATRKPSRTGLTYSNQPQHF
>NA|NA|TRBV7-8|TRBJ1-2|14
TGTGCCAGCAGCTTATTCCGGGGATCGAATGGCTACACCTTC
CASSLFRGSNGYTF